These 27 T cell receptor beta chains were all obtained from the same sample, sequenced in a study of response to subunit inactivated influenza vaccine. TCRdb called the RT-PCR reads again in MiXCR, with one record for every CDR3 protein. The table records more than 150,000 distinct CDR3 sequences, about 9.3% of them present only once. Source: non-naive T cells sorted from PBMCs, taken on the day of vaccination. The origin of the receptors is a man over 45 who received an inactivated influenza vaccine.

In its sample, this clonotype was seen many times. This chain uses TRBV11-2 with TRBJ1-1; the D is unclear. Germline values: CDR1 SGHAT, CDR2 FQNNGV. The length of the CDR3 is 13 residues. Trimming removed 5 bases from V and 6 bases from J, with 13 bases in between. This CDR3 reads CASSPQQEAEAFF. The CDR3 nucleotides read TGTGCCAGCAGCCCCCAGCAGGAGGCTGAAGCTTTCTTT.

This clonotype was seen repeatedly, ten times or more. The chain links TRBV4-3 to TRBJ2-7; D not certain. Trimming took 6 bases from V and 5 from J, leaving 17 bases between them. CDR1 is LGHNA, CDR2 YSLEER, per germline. The length of the CDR3 is 14 residues. In DNA form, the CDR3 reads TGCGCCAGCAGTTGGAGAAAGGGATACCACGAGCAGTACTTC. Protein sequence: CASSWRKGYHEQYF.

The chain is built from TRBV11-2 and TRBJ2-1; either TRBD1 or TRBD2 may fit D (5 bases each). The CDR3 runs 19 residues. V lost 1 base and J lost 4, with 23 bases in between. Germline CDR1 is SGHAT and CDR2 is FQNNGV. The CDR3 is CASSLGPSMRGRNYNEQFF. The CDR3, as DNA: TGTGCCAGCAGCTTAGGCCCGTCGATGAGGGGCCGAAATTACAATGAGCAGTTCTTC.

This rearrangement joins TRBV29-1 to TRBJ1-1, with D uncertain. The CDR3 runs 14 residues. Germline lookup yields CDR1 SQVTM and CDR2 ANQGSEA. V shed 7 bases and J shed 6 bases, with 21 bases lying between them. The CDR3 here is CSAQPSNRAAEAFF. CDR3 in DNA: TGCAGCGCTCAACCCAGTAATAGGGCCGCTGAAGCTTTCTTT.

The rearrangement links TRBV5-6 to TRBJ2-1; a weak D match, TRBD2 (5 bases). Trimming pared 2 bases from V and 2 bases from J, leaving 11 bases between. CDR1 is SGHDT, CDR2 YYEEEE, per germline. CDR3 length: 15 amino acids. This CDR3 is CASSFSGKTYNEQFF. The CDR3 DNA follows: TGTGCCAGCAGCTTCTCGGGGAAAACCTACAATGAGCAGTTCTTC.

The sample holds many counts of this clonotype. V gene TRBV12-3 or TRBV12-4 combines with J gene TRBJ1-5, with no clear D. The CDR3 covers 15 residues. V dropped 6 bases and J dropped 4 bases, with 16 bases sitting between them. CDR3 DNA sequence: TGTGCCAGCAGCCTCTTCCTATATAGTAATCAGCCCCAGCATTTT. Residues: CASSLFLYSNQPQHF.

This clonotype was seen a few times. The chain links TRBV5-1 to TRBJ2-5; D is perhaps TRBD1 or TRBD2 (6 bases each). CDR1 is SGHRS, CDR2 YFSETQ, per germline. The germline V and J ends were trimmed by 2 bases and 5 bases, with 13 bases remaining between them. This CDR3 is built from 14 residues. Here the CDR3 DNA reads TGCGCCAGCAGCTTTTTCGGGGGCTTGGAGACCCAGTACTTC. It encodes CASSFFGGLETQYF.

In this sample, this clonotype turned up a few times. This chain uses TRBV6-2 or TRBV6-3 with TRBJ1-2, with 7 bases aligning to TRBD1. The CDR3 totals 13 residues. Looked up from germline, CDR1 is MNHEY and CDR2 is SVGEGT. V lost 5 bases and J lost 7; bases outside the gene matches: 7. CDR3 sequence (DNA): TGTGCCAGCAGTGTGACAGGGAGAAGTGGCTACACCTTC. Amino acids: CASSVTGRSGYTF.

This clonotype was recorded at least ten times. This chain joins TRBV5-1 and TRBJ1-1, with 12 positions matching TRBD1. V was pared by 1 base and J by 5 bases, with 18 bases of the junction left unmatched. Germline lookup yields CDR1 SGHRS and CDR2 YFSETQ. CDR3 length equals 20 residues. The CDR3 sequence is CASSLPTKTGTGGGRTEAFF. The CDR3 nucleotides are TGCGCCAGCAGCTTGCCGACAAAAACCGGGACAGGGGGCGGAAGGACTGAAGCTTTCTTT.

Many counts were recorded for this clonotype. This chain uses TRBV2 with TRBJ2-3; the match to TRBD2 covers 11 bases. Germline-derived CDR1 and CDR2 are SNHLY and FYNNEI. The CDR3 is 14 amino acids. With V trimmed by 6 bases and J by 4 bases, 3 bases remained unmatched. CDR3 in DNA: TGTGCCAGCAGGGGACTAGCGGTGGCAGATACGCAGTATTTT. Residues: CASRGLAVADTQYF.

This clonotype was seen repeatedly, ten times or more. The chain couples TRBV12-3 or TRBV12-4 to TRBJ2-2; perhaps TRBD2 as D (6 bases). CDR3 length: 17 amino acids. V was pared by 2 bases and J by 0 bases, with 13 bases between. CDR3 bases: TGTGCCAGCAGTTTATCTCGGGGGTCCCCGAACACCGGGGAGCTGTTTTTT. As protein: CASSLSRGSPNTGELFF.

This clonotype was seen a handful of times. V is TRBV7-8 and J is TRBJ2-2; either TRBD1 or TRBD2 may fit D (5 bases each). Trimming cost V 2 bases and J 1 base, with 11 bases left between them. Germline CDR1 SGHVS, CDR2 FQNEAQ. The CDR3 has 16 amino acids. The DNA of the CDR3 is TGTGCCAGCAGCTTATTTGGGGGAAGGAACACCGGGGAGCTGTTTTTT. Translated: CASSLFGGRNTGELFF.

The sample holds a few counts of this clonotype. The genes are TRBV7-2 and TRBJ2-1; tentative D call: TRBD2 (6 bases). CDR1 and CDR2 (germline): SGHTA, FQGNSA. Trimming shortened V by 4 bases and J by 2 bases, and 15 bases separated the two germline ends. The length of the CDR3 is 16 residues. CDR3 coding DNA: TGTGCCAGCAGCTGGGACGGGGGTAGCACCTACAATGAGCAGTTCTTC. Its translation is CASSWDGGSTYNEQFF. Full variable domain (rest looked up from reference TRBV7-2 and TRBJ2-1): GAGVSQSPSNKVTEKGKDVELRCDPISGHTALYWYRQSLGQGLEFLIYFQGNSAPDKSGLPSDRFSAERTGGSVSTLTIQRTQQEDSAVYLCASSWDGGSTYNEQFFGPGTRLTVL.

The chain carries TRBV4-2 and TRBJ2-1; D call uncertain. Germline CDR1 is LGHNA and CDR2 is YNFKEQ. CDR3 length: 15 residues. The V end lost 5 bases, the J end lost 4 bases, and 15 bases lay between the germline ends. In nucleotides, the CDR3 is TGTGCCAGCAGCGACTCATCAAGTATATACAATGAGCAGTTCTTC. Translated: CASSDSSSIYNEQFF.

Ten or more counts support this clonotype. The V call is TRBV28, the J call TRBJ1-2; 7 nucleotides match TRBD1. The CDR3 sequence is 14 residues long. J was trimmed by 3 bases and V by 6 bases; bases with no gene match: 7. The V gene's germline CDR1 is MDHEN and CDR2 SYDVKM. This CDR3 is CASSTTGNHYGYTF. CDR3 sequence (DNA): TGTGCCAGCAGCACGACAGGGAACCACTATGGCTACACCTTC.

This rearrangement joins TRBV27 to TRBJ2-1; 9 nucleotides match TRBD2. This CDR3 contains 15 residues. With 7 bases clipped from V and 5 bases from J, the junction kept 9 bases outside the gene matches. Germline values: CDR1 MNHEY, CDR2 SMNVEV (reference sequence). The CDR3 DNA sequence: TGTGCCAGCAAGCGGCGGCTAGCGGGACACAATGAGCAGTTCTTC. It yields the protein CASKRRLAGHNEQFF.

This clonotype was found many times. This chain uses TRBV5-1 with TRBJ2-1, with a possible D match to TRBD2 (7 bases). The germline gives CDR1 SGHRS, CDR2 YFSETQ. The V end was cut by 0 bases, the J end by 5 bases, with 15 bases between. The CDR3 is made up of 16 amino acids. In DNA, the CDR3 is TGCGCCAGCAGCTTGGGGGGGGGGCAGGCGAACAATGAGCAGTTCTTC. Translation: CASSLGGGQANNEQFF. Variable domain in full (rest from reference TRBV5-1 and TRBJ2-1): KAGVTQTPRYLIKTRGQQVTLSCSPISGHRSVSWYQQTPGQGLQFLFEYFSETQRNKGNFPGRFSGRQFSNSRSEMNVSTLELGDSALYLCASSLGGGQANNEQFFGPGTRLTVL.

A few counts support this clonotype. The chain recombines TRBV7-6 with TRBJ2-2, with D perhaps TRBD1 (5 bases). This CDR3 region has 19 residues. Trimming shortened V by 3 bases and J by 3 bases, and 23 bases separated the two germline ends. Germline V CDR1 and CDR2: SGHVS, FNYEAQ. The CDR3 DNA is TGTGCCAGCAGCTTCAAACGGGCCTCACCGCCCAGGGACACCGGGGAGCTGTTTTTT. Encoded protein: CASSFKRASPPRDTGELFF.

In this sample, this clonotype turned up a few times. The J gene is TRBJ2-7, the V gene TRBV4-1; D possibly corresponds to TRBD2 (5 bases). The CDR3 contains 15 residues. Between the trimmed V and J ends, which lost 1 base and 0 bases, there was a span of 10 bases. Germline V CDR1 and CDR2: MGHRA, YSYEKL. Here the CDR3 reads CASSQGRQFSYEQYF. In nucleotides, the CDR3 is TGCGCCAGCAGCCAAGGGAGGCAATTCTCCTACGAGCAGTACTTC.

The chain combines TRBV15 with TRBJ2-6; 11 positions match TRBD1. The CDR3 length is 16 residues. J lost 1 base, V lost 11 bases, and 7 bases had no gene match. CDR1 and CDR2 from the germline V gene are LNHNV and YYDKDF (reference sequence). CDR3 amino acids: CAAARDRGSGANVLTF. The CDR3 bases are TGTGCCGCCGCTCGGGACAGGGGGTCTGGGGCCAACGTCCTGACTTTC. Full variable domain (outside the CDR3, taken from reference TRBV15 and TRBJ2-6): DAMVIQNPRYQVTQFGKPVTLSCSQTLNHNVMYWYQQKSSQAPKLLFHYYDKDFNNEADTPDNFQSRRPNTSFCFLDIRSPGLGDTAMYLCAAARDRGSGANVLTFGAGSRLTVL.

The chain has TRBV7-9 and TRBJ2-7; 9 bases map to TRBD1. The junction had 9 bases not matched to a gene; V was cut back by 2 bases and J by 7 bases. The length of the CDR3 is 15 residues. The germline gives CDR1 SEHNR, CDR2 FQNEAQ (reference sequence). The CDR3 region has the DNA TGTGCCAGCAGCTTAACCGGGACAGGGACGAGGGAGCAGTACTTC. Translated, it gives CASSLTGTGTREQYF.

This clonotype has a handful of counts. The V and J genes are TRBV5-1 and TRBJ2-3; D gene ambiguous. With 1 base removed from V and 6 bases from J, the gap between germline ends came to 12 bases. The CDR3 consists of 14 residues. CDR1 is SGHRS, CDR2 YFSETQ, per germline. The CDR3: CASSLIQTRDTQYF. CDR3 bases: TGCGCCAGCAGCTTGATCCAGACCCGGGATACGCAGTATTTT.

This clonotype was counted only a few times. This sequence joins TRBV7-9 and TRBJ2-5; TRBD2 matches at 7 bases. Trimming at V came to 7 bases and at J to 2 bases, leaving 4 bases not matched to a gene. The CDR3 contains 13 residues. CDR1 and CDR2 from the germline V gene are SEHNR and FQNEAQ (reference sequence). The CDR3 nucleotides are TGTGCCAGCAACGCGGGGGTTCAAGAGACCCAGTACTTC. This encodes CASNAGVQETQYF.

V usage is TRBV29-1 and J usage is TRBJ2-3; D is unclear. Trimming stripped 4 bases from V and 7 bases from J, with 15 bases between. The CDR3 contains 13 residues. Germline CDR1 reads SQVTM; CDR2 reads ANQGSEA. The CDR3 nucleotides read TGCAGCGTTGTACGCGAGATGGGCAATACGCAGTATTTT. It translates to CSVVREMGNTQYF.

This clonotype was counted a few times. The rearrangement joins TRBV24-1 to TRBJ2-1, with a possible D match to TRBD1 (6 bases). There are 15 residues in the CDR3. V lost 4 bases and J lost 11, with 20 bases in between. Germline lookup yields CDR1 KGHDR and CDR2 SFDVKD. Here the CDR3 DNA reads TGTGCCACCAGTGAGGGGACAAAGGCCGGGTACAAGCAGTTCTTC. Translation gives CATSEGTKAGYKQFF.

This clonotype has a count of ten or more. The V and J genes are TRBV12-3 or TRBV12-4 and TRBJ2-7, with 8 nucleotides matching TRBD1. The V gene end was trimmed by 6 bases and the J gene end by 1 base; junction bases not matched to a gene: 5. This CDR3 comprises 14 residues. DNA of the CDR3: TGTGCCAGCAGCAGCGACAGGGGATCCTACGAGCAGTACTTC. It encodes CASSSDRGSYEQYF.

V usage is TRBV6-2 or TRBV6-3 and J usage is TRBJ2-7; D might be TRBD2 (6 bases). V was shortened by 2 bases and J by 7 bases, with 15 bases between the two germline ends. There are 14 residues in the CDR3. CDR1 is MNHEY and CDR2 is SVGEGT in the germline V gene. CDR3 in amino acids: CASSYTGVTGEQYF. CDR3 DNA sequence: TGTGCCAGCAGTTACACGGGGGTAACCGGTGAGCAGTACTTC.